The rows below give T cell receptor beta chains drawn from one sample of a study of blood T cells in healthy people across ages. TCRdb reprocessed the 5' RACE reads via MiXCR and lists one record per CDR3 protein. This sample yields 890,000 or so distinct CDR3 sequences, of which 55% to 65% are seen a single time; 28% belongs to the top ten. Sequencing used blood. The source of these receptors is a man aged 25-40 years in good health. The CDR3 runs from the conserved cysteine through the conserved F or W. Each record gives: D gene, V gene, J gene, clone size, CDR3 protein, CDR3 DNA. A D gene is named only where the DNA matches it firmly. A row's size may be missing; if present it is once, few, many or a size class.

D gene: TRBD2; V gene: TRBV20-1; J gene: TRBJ2-5; clone size: -; CDR3 protein: CSARGPGGSGGEIETQYF; CDR3 DNA: TGCAGTGCTAGAGGGCCCGGAGGTAGCGGGGGTGAGATCGAGACCCAGTACTTC
D gene: -; V gene: TRBV29-1; J gene: TRBJ2-5; clone size: few; CDR3 protein: CSVEKGETQYF; CDR3 DNA: TGCAGCGTTGAAAAGGGAGAGACCCAGTACTTC
D gene: -; V gene: TRBV6-2/TRBV6-3; J gene: TRBJ1-2; clone size: once; CDR3 protein: CASSYPRPSGPYGYTF; CDR3 DNA: TGTGCCAGCAGTTACCCAAGGCCATCGGGCCCCTATGGCTACACCTTC
D gene: -; V gene: TRBV20-1; J gene: TRBJ1-5; clone size: -; CDR3 protein: CSVPARGNQPQHF; CDR3 DNA: TGCAGTGTGCCCGCCCGGGGGAATCAGCCCCAGCATTTT
D gene: TRBD1; V gene: TRBV29-1; J gene: TRBJ1-2; clone size: -; CDR3 protein: CSAPTGDGYTF; CDR3 DNA: TGCAGCGCCCCGACAGGGGACGGCTACACCTTC
D gene: TRBD2; V gene: TRBV24-1; J gene: TRBJ2-1; clone size: -; CDR3 protein: CATSDFRGGGAPYNEQFF; CDR3 DNA: TGTGCCACCAGTGATTTTCGGGGCGGGGGGGCACCCTACAATGAGCAGTTCTTC
D gene: -; V gene: TRBV27; J gene: TRBJ1-2; clone size: few; CDR3 protein: CASLSGGSGGYTF; CDR3 DNA: TGTGCCAGCCTCTCCGGGGGGAGTGGTGGCTACACCTTC
D gene: TRBD2; V gene: TRBV6-2/TRBV6-3; J gene: TRBJ2-1; clone size: -; CDR3 protein: CASSPGLGSYNEQFF; CDR3 DNA: TGTGCCAGCAGCCCCGGACTAGGATCCTACAATGAGCAGTTCTTC
D gene: -; V gene: TRBV29-1; J gene: TRBJ2-1; clone size: once; CDR3 protein: CSVGTGTSYNEQFF; CDR3 DNA: TGCAGCGTGGGTACAGGAACCTCCTACAATGAGCAGTTCTTC
D gene: TRBD1; V gene: TRBV7-2; J gene: TRBJ1-4; clone size: -; CDR3 protein: CASSLIGTGVFEKLFF; CDR3 DNA: TGTGCCAGCAGCTTAATTGGGACAGGAGTTTTTGAAAAACTGTTTTTT
D gene: TRBD1; V gene: TRBV12-3/TRBV12-4; J gene: TRBJ1-2; clone size: -; CDR3 protein: CASSPTGNYVYTF; CDR3 DNA: TGTGCCAGCAGCCCGACAGGGAACTATGTCTACACCTTC
D gene: -; V gene: TRBV20-1; J gene: TRBJ2-7; clone size: -; CDR3 protein: CSAYASDRNYEQYF; CDR3 DNA: TGCAGTGCTTACGCGAGCGACAGAAACTACGAGCAGTACTTC
D gene: -; V gene: TRBV4-2; J gene: TRBJ2-1; clone size: -; CDR3 protein: CASSQDRRGGWNEQFF; CDR3 DNA: TGTGCCAGCAGCCAAGATCGGCGTGGAGGTTGGAATGAGCAGTTCTTC
D gene: -; V gene: TRBV7-9; J gene: TRBJ2-7; clone size: -; CDR3 protein: CASSPRTPPGGASYEQYF; CDR3 DNA: TGTGCCAGCAGCCCTAGGACACCGCCAGGAGGTGCGAGCTACGAGCAGTACTTC
D gene: TRBD1; V gene: TRBV6-5; J gene: TRBJ2-7; clone size: -; CDR3 protein: CASSYSRDRDYEQYF; CDR3 DNA: TGTGCCAGCAGTTACTCCCGGGACAGGGATTACGAGCAGTACTTC
D gene: TRBD1; V gene: TRBV7-2; J gene: TRBJ2-7; clone size: -; CDR3 protein: CASSFLQGLGLEQYF; CDR3 DNA: TGTGCCAGCAGCTTCCTACAGGGGTTAGGCCTCGAGCAGTACTTC
D gene: -; V gene: TRBV4-1; J gene: TRBJ2-5; clone size: few; CDR3 protein: CASSPRDNQETQYF; CDR3 DNA: TGCGCCAGCAGCCCCCGGGACAACCAAGAGACCCAGTACTTC
D gene: -; V gene: TRBV4-3; J gene: TRBJ2-7; clone size: few; CDR3 protein: CASSQDRGTTYEQYF; CDR3 DNA: TGCGCCAGCAGCCAAGATAGGGGAACTACCTACGAGCAGTACTTC
D gene: -; V gene: TRBV6-5; J gene: TRBJ2-3; clone size: -; CDR3 protein: CASSSRAGTDTQYF; CDR3 DNA: TGTGCCAGCAGTTCCCGTGCGGGCACAGATACGCAGTATTTT
D gene: TRBD1; V gene: TRBV4-3; J gene: TRBJ2-1; clone size: -; CDR3 protein: CAGSQDRGAYNEQFF; CDR3 DNA: TGCGCCGGCAGCCAAGACAGGGGGGCCTACAATGAGCAGTTCTTC
D gene: -; V gene: TRBV6-6; J gene: TRBJ1-1; clone size: once; CDR3 protein: CASFVTGAHVGEAFF; CDR3 DNA: TGTGCCAGCTTCGTTACGGGGGCGCATGTTGGTGAAGCTTTCTTT
D gene: -; V gene: TRBV11-2; J gene: TRBJ2-7; clone size: -; CDR3 protein: CASSFGMRASEQYF; CDR3 DNA: TGTGCCAGCAGCTTCGGTATGAGGGCGAGCGAGCAGTACTTC
D gene: TRBD1; V gene: TRBV20-1; J gene: TRBJ1-6; clone size: -; CDR3 protein: CSAAGQGLYNSPLHF; CDR3 DNA: TGCAGTGCGGCGGGACAGGGTCTCTATAATTCACCCCTCCACTTT
D gene: -; V gene: TRBV10-2; J gene: TRBJ2-7; clone size: once; CDR3 protein: CASSELAGPHSYEQYF; CDR3 DNA: TGCGCCAGCAGTGAGTTGGCAGGCCCCCATTCCTACGAGCAGTACTTC
D gene: -; V gene: TRBV6-5; J gene: TRBJ1-6; clone size: -; CDR3 protein: CASSQSLHSPLHF; CDR3 DNA: TGTGCCAGCAGCCAAAGTCTACATTCACCCCTCCACTTT
D gene: -; V gene: TRBV21-1; J gene: TRBJ1-2; clone size: -; CDR3 protein: CASSKVIMNYGYTF; CDR3 DNA: TGTGCCAGCAGCAAAGTTATAATGAACTATGGCTACACCTTC
D gene: -; V gene: TRBV9; J gene: TRBJ2-1; clone size: -; CDR3 protein: CASSVEADYNEQFF; CDR3 DNA: TGTGCCAGCAGCGTAGAGGCGGACTACAATGAGCAGTTCTTC
D gene: -; V gene: TRBV11-3; J gene: TRBJ2-1; clone size: -; CDR3 protein: CASSLGVGQQFF; CDR3 DNA: TGTGCCAGCAGCTTGGGGGTGGGACAGCAGTTCTTC
D gene: -; V gene: TRBV20-1; J gene: TRBJ1-2; clone size: -; CDR3 protein: CSARDRGTYGYTF; CDR3 DNA: TGCAGTGCTAGAGACAGAGGCACCTATGGCTACACCTTC
D gene: -; V gene: TRBV7-3; J gene: TRBJ2-6; clone size: -; CDR3 protein: CASRPTGTGTNVLTF; CDR3 DNA: TGTGCCAGCAGACCGACAGGGACTGGGACCAACGTCCTGACTTTC
D gene: -; V gene: TRBV20-1; J gene: TRBJ2-7; clone size: -; CDR3 protein: CSARTRSLYEQYF; CDR3 DNA: TGCAGTGCCAGGACACGGTCCCTCTACGAGCAGTACTTC
D gene: -; V gene: TRBV12-3/TRBV12-4; J gene: TRBJ2-1; clone size: -; CDR3 protein: CASSLGRGKGDEQFF; CDR3 DNA: TGTGCCAGCAGTTTAGGGAGGGGGAAAGGCGATGAGCAGTTCTTC
D gene: -; V gene: TRBV29-1; J gene: TRBJ2-5; clone size: -; CDR3 protein: CSVEDYPLGETQYF; CDR3 DNA: TGCAGCGTTGAAGATTACCCATTAGGGGAGACCCAGTACTTC
D gene: -; V gene: TRBV3-1; J gene: TRBJ1-2; clone size: few; CDR3 protein: CASSPGQYGYTF; CDR3 DNA: TGTGCCAGCAGCCCGGGACAATATGGCTACACCTTC
D gene: -; V gene: TRBV5-1; J gene: TRBJ2-1; clone size: once; CDR3 protein: CASSLDDAYNEQFF; CDR3 DNA: TGCGCCAGCAGCTTGGACGATGCCTACAATGAGCAGTTCTTC
D gene: -; V gene: TRBV5-1; J gene: TRBJ1-2; clone size: -; CDR3 protein: CASSSGYDHTF; CDR3 DNA: TGCGCCAGCAGCTCCGGATACGACCACACCTTC
D gene: TRBD1; V gene: TRBV12-3/TRBV12-4; J gene: TRBJ1-1; clone size: few; CDR3 protein: CASSGQGRTEAFF; CDR3 DNA: TGTGCCAGCAGTGGACAGGGGCGGACTGAAGCTTTCTTT
D gene: TRBD2; V gene: TRBV6-6; J gene: TRBJ2-3; clone size: -; CDR3 protein: CASSYGAGPSTDTQYF; CDR3 DNA: TGTGCCAGCAGTTACGGAGCGGGGCCTAGCACAGATACGCAGTATTTT
D gene: -; V gene: TRBV9; J gene: TRBJ2-3; clone size: -; CDR3 protein: CASSPKGGNTDTQYF; CDR3 DNA: TGTGCCAGCAGCCCCAAGGGGGGGAACACAGATACGCAGTATTTT
D gene: -; V gene: TRBV7-8; J gene: TRBJ2-7; clone size: -; CDR3 protein: CASSPKGGGSPAYEQYF; CDR3 DNA: TGTGCCAGCAGCCCCAAGGGGGGAGGGTCTCCTGCCTACGAGCAGTACTTC
D gene: TRBD2; V gene: TRBV4-3; J gene: TRBJ2-1; clone size: -; CDR3 protein: CASSQRLAGFYNEQFF; CDR3 DNA: TGCGCCAGCAGCCAGAGACTAGCGGGGTTCTACAATGAGCAGTTCTTT
D gene: -; V gene: TRBV3-1; J gene: TRBJ2-3; clone size: -; CDR3 protein: CASSQDPSRGEFRTDTQYF; CDR3 DNA: TGTGCCAGCAGCCAAGATCCATCGCGCGGAGAGTTTCGCACAGATACGCAGTATTTT
D gene: -; V gene: TRBV15; J gene: TRBJ1-5; clone size: -; CDR3 protein: CATSRGDSNQPQHF; CDR3 DNA: TGTGCCACCAGCAGAGGTGATAGCAATCAGCCCCAGCATTTT
D gene: -; V gene: TRBV20-1; J gene: TRBJ2-1; clone size: -; CDR3 protein: CSARSHQGGGRNEQFF; CDR3 DNA: TGCAGTGCTAGATCCCACCAGGGGGGGGGGAGAAATGAGCAGTTCTTC
D gene: -; V gene: TRBV29-1; J gene: TRBJ2-1; clone size: few; CDR3 protein: CSVEGASEAGQFF; CDR3 DNA: TGCAGCGTTGAAGGGGCCTCCGAAGCGGGGCAGTTCTTC
D gene: -; V gene: TRBV4-2; J gene: TRBJ1-2; clone size: -; CDR3 protein: CASSQGTNNYGYTF; CDR3 DNA: TGTGCCAGCAGCCAAGGGACGAATAACTATGGCTACACCTTC
D gene: TRBD1; V gene: TRBV5-1; J gene: TRBJ2-1; clone size: -; CDR3 protein: CASSQTGTGGINEQFF; CDR3 DNA: TGCGCCAGCAGCCAGACGGGGACAGGGGGTATCAATGAGCAGTTCTTC
D gene: TRBD2; V gene: TRBV4-2; J gene: TRBJ2-7; clone size: -; CDR3 protein: CASSPSHLAGGSYEQYF; CDR3 DNA: TGTGCCAGCAGCCCGAGTCATCTAGCGGGGGGTTCCTACGAGCAGTACTTC
D gene: -; V gene: TRBV9; J gene: TRBJ2-7; clone size: -; CDR3 protein: CASSAQGLLNEQYF; CDR3 DNA: TGTGCCAGCAGCGCCCAGGGGCTATTAAACGAGCAGTACTTC
D gene: -; V gene: TRBV20-1; J gene: TRBJ2-1; clone size: -; CDR3 protein: CSASGIRSDEQFF; CDR3 DNA: TGCAGTGCTAGCGGGATACGAAGCGATGAGCAGTTCTTC
D gene: -; V gene: TRBV6-2/TRBV6-3; J gene: TRBJ2-6; clone size: -; CDR3 protein: CASSPPGGANVLTF; CDR3 DNA: TGTGCCAGCAGTCCCCCGGGCGGGGCCAACGTCCTGACTTTC
D gene: TRBD2; V gene: TRBV7-9; J gene: TRBJ2-3; clone size: -; CDR3 protein: CASSLGRSIAGVTDTQYF; CDR3 DNA: TGTGCCAGCAGCTTAGGACGGTCCATAGCGGGGGTAACCGATACGCAGTATTTT
D gene: TRBD2; V gene: TRBV20-1; J gene: TRBJ2-1; clone size: -; CDR3 protein: CSGLAGVIGEQFF; CDR3 DNA: TGCAGTGGGCTAGCGGGAGTAATAGGTGAGCAGTTCTTC